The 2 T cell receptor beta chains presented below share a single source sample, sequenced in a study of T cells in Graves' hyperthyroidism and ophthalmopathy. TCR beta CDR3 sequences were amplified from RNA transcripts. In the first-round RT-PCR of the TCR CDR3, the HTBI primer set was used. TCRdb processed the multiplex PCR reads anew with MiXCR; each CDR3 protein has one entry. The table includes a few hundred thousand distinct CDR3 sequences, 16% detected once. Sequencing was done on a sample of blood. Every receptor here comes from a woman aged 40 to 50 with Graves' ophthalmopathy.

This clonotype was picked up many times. This CDR3 is CASSPAHRDSNEQFF. CDR3 in DNA: TGTGCCAGCAGCCCGGCCCACCGGGACAGCAATGAGCAGTTCTTC. The genes are TRBV5-5 and TRBJ2-1; 7 bases agree with TRBD1. The CDR3 covers 15 residues. The V gene end was trimmed by 4 bases and the J gene end by 6 bases; junction bases not matched to a gene: 10. CDR1 is SGHKS and CDR2 is YYEKEE in the germline V gene (reference sequence).

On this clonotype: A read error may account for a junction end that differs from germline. As DNA, the CDR3 is TGTGCCACCAGTGATTTGGATCTAGCGGGGATTTACGGGCAGTACTTC. This translates into CATSDLDLAGIYGQYF. This sequence joins TRBV24-1 and TRBJ2-7; 9 nucleotides line up with TRBD2. Germline values: CDR1 KGHDR, CDR2 SFDVKD. This CDR3 contains 16 residues.